Listed here are 8 T cell receptor beta chains from one sample, sequenced in a study of T-cell memory formation after mild COVID-19 (dated by TCRdb to the early 2020s). Library generation was performed with 5' RACE. This sample was sequenced with an Illumina NovaSeq 6000. TCRdb redid the processing of the public reads, applying fastp at Q25 and MiXCR, and retained in-frame beta chains. Rows merge per CDR3 protein into single entries with the most common DNA and genes. For this sample there are around 450,000 distinct CDR3 sequences; roughly 26% appear just once. Together, the top ten hold around 8.7% of the sample. Sequenced sample: PBMCs or a T cell subset sorted from them (not recorded which). The source of these receptors is an adult woman who had mild COVID-19 (a few samples of this study predate the infection). The sample titles of this study are shuffled in the database, so cell type and time point are left out; the donor was told from shared clones.

This clonotype came up a few times. V is TRBV12-3 or TRBV12-4 and J is TRBJ2-7; D perhaps matches TRBD1 (5 bases). The V gene lost 5 bases and the J gene lost 9 bases, with 14 bases spanning the gap. The CDR3 has 12 residues. This CDR3 reads CASSPGFLSQYF. Here the CDR3 DNA reads TGTGCCAGCAGTCCAGGGTTCTTGTCGCAGTACTTC.

This clonotype occurred a few times. The V and J genes are TRBV2 and TRBJ2-3; D might be TRBD2 (5 bases). The germline CDR1 and CDR2 sequences are SNHLY and FYNNEI. The CDR3 is made up of 13 amino acids. With 6 bases removed from V and 1 base from J, the gap between germline ends came to 8 bases. The DNA for the CDR3 is TGTGCCAGCAGGGTCGGGGGCACAGATACGCAGTATTTT. It specifies CASRVGGTDTQYF. The full variable domain, in which reference TRBV2 and TRBJ2-3 provide the parts outside the CDR3, is EPEVTQTPSHQVTQMGQEVILRCVPISNHLYFYWYRQILGQKVEFLVSFYNNEISEKSEIFDDQFSVERPDGSNFTLKIRSTKLEDSAMYFCASRVGGTDTQYFGPGTRLTVL.

The chain joins TRBV20-1 to TRBJ2-3; D not resolved. Germline V gene data show CDR1 as DFQATT and CDR2 as SNEGSKA (reference sequence). The CDR3 runs 12 residues. V dropped 1 base and J dropped 5 bases, with 7 bases sitting between them. Here the CDR3 reads CSARVTRDTQYF. The CDR3, as DNA: TGCAGTGCTAGAGTAACTCGAGATACGCAGTATTTT.

The V gene is TRBV11-2, the J gene TRBJ2-1, with D perhaps given as TRBD1 or TRBD2 (6 bases each). V was shortened by 0 bases and J by 9 bases, with 9 bases between the two germline ends. There are 13 residues in the CDR3. Germline CDR1 is SGHAT and CDR2 is FQNNGV. The CDR3, as DNA: TGTGCCAGCAGCTTAGACGGGGGCGTTGAGCAGTTCTTC. This gives the protein CASSLDGGVEQFF.

This chain links TRBV20-1 with TRBJ2-7; TRBD1 is a possible D gene (6 bases). CDR1 is DFQATT and CDR2 is SNEGSKA in the germline V gene (reference sequence). Trimming pared 6 bases from V and 1 base from J, leaving 13 bases between. The CDR3 has 13 amino acids. The CDR3 sequence is CSADGQNSYEQYF. The CDR3 region has the DNA TGCAGTGCCGACGGACAGAATTCCTACGAGCAGTACTTC.

J is TRBJ2-7 and V is TRBV18, with a tentative D call TRBD1 (5 bases). The CDR3 contains 16 residues. Trimming shortened V by 3 bases and J by 4 bases, and 19 bases separated the two germline ends. Germline loops: CDR1 KGHSH, CDR2 LQKENI. The CDR3, as DNA: TGTGCCAGCTCACCTTTCAGGGTTGTTTCGGGTTACGAGCAGTACTTC. This translates into CASSPFRVVSGYEQYF.

The V call is TRBV7-9, the J call TRBJ2-1; a weak D match, TRBD2 (6 bases). Deletions cut 5 bases from V and 6 bases from J, with 14 bases between. The CDR3 contains 14 residues. Germline values: CDR1 SEHNR, CDR2 FQNEAQ (reference sequence). The CDR3 spells CASSTTWGVNEQFF. The CDR3 region has the DNA TGTGCCAGCAGCACTACATGGGGGGTCAATGAGCAGTTCTTC.

This clonotype was seen a single time. This rearrangement joins TRBV20-1 to TRBJ2-1; 9 bases map to TRBD1. The germline V gene encodes CDR1 DFQATT and CDR2 SNEGSKA (reference sequence). V gave up 7 bases and J gave up 0 bases; unmatched junction bases: 7. The CDR3 covers 15 residues. This CDR3 reads CSGTGTGSSYNEQFF. In DNA, the CDR3 is TGCAGTGGTACTGGGACAGGGAGCTCCTACAATGAGCAGTTCTTC.